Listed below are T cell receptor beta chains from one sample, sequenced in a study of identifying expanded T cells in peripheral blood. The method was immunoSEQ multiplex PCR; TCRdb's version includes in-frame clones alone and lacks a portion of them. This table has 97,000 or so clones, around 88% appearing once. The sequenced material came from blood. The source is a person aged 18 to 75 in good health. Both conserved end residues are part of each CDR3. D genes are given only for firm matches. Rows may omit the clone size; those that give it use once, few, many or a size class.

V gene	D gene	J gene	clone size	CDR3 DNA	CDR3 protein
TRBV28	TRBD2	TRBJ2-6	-	TGTGCCAGCGGCGGGGGAGGGGCCAACGTCCTGACTTTC	CASGGGGANVLTF
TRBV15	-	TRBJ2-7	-	TGTGCCACCAGCAGGGAGATCACCTACGAGCAGTACTTC	CATSREITYEQYF
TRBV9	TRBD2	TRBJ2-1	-	TGTGCCAGCAGCGTTACTAGCGGGCCCGATGAGCAGTTCTTC	CASSVTSGPDEQFF
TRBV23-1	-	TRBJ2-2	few	TGCGCCAGCAGTCAATCGGCCCGGTGCACCGGGGAGCTGTTTTTT	CASSQSARCTGELFF
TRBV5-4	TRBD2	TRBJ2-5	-	TGTGCCAGCAGCTTTGCTAGCGGGAGGGTCGAGACCCAGTACTTC	CASSFASGRVETQYF
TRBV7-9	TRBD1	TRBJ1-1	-	TGTGCCAGCAGCTGGACAGGGTCGGACACTGAAGCTTTCTTT	CASSWTGSDTEAFF
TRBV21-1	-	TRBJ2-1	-	TGTGCCAGCAAGATTTGGGACAACTACAATGAGCAGTTCTTC	CASKIWDNYNEQFF
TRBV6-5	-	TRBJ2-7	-	TGTGCCAGCAGGATCGACAGTACCTACGAGCAGTACTTC	CASRIDSTYEQYF
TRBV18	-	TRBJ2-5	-	TGTGCCAGCTCACCGGGACCATCCCAAGAGACCCAGTACTTC	CASSPGPSQETQYF
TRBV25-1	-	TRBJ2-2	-	TGTGCCAGCAGTGAATCTGGGGGCACCGGGGAGCTGTTTTTT	CASSESGGTGELFF
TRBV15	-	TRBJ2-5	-	TGTGCCACCAGGGAAAGGGAGACCCAGTACTTC	CATRERETQYF